Shown below are 5 T cell receptor beta chains from a single sample sequenced in a study of CD4 T cells in relation to SARS-CoV-2 and coronaviruses. Unexposed donor CD4+ T cells date from 2011-2018, before the COVID-19 pandemic. The protocol was immunoSEQ multiplex PCR, while the TCRdb copy is restricted to in-frame clones and leaves out a portion. The sample holds 68,000 or so clones, over 90% seen once. The sequencing input was naive CD4+ T cells from PBMCs. Subset specified: naive CD4+ T cells isolated by negative enrichment. Receptor source: a human donor in good health.

The chain links TRBV27 to TRBJ2-2; no reliable D call. CDR3 length: 13 residues. Between the trimmed V and J ends, which lost 4 bases and 1 base, there was a span of 4 bases. Germline V gene lookup returns CDR1 MNHEY and CDR2 SMNVEV (reference sequence). CDR3 sequence (DNA): TGTGCCAGCAGTTCCCAGAACACCGGGGAGCTGTTTTTT. Its protein product is CASSSQNTGELFF.

This clone appeared a single time. The chain employs TRBV5-4 and TRBJ2-5, with TRBD2 matching 14 bases. V lost 4 bases and J lost 4; bases outside the gene matches: 18. CDR1 is SGHNT, CDR2 YYREEE, per germline (reference sequence). This CDR3 is built from 20 residues. CDR3 in amino acids: CASSPTGTSGRRGLRETQYF. CDR3 coding DNA: TGTGCCAGCAGCCCAACCGGGACTAGCGGGAGACGGGGGCTCAGAGAGACCCAGTACTTC.

This sequence joins TRBV5-6 and TRBJ1-2; D not certain. CDR3 length: 15 amino acids. V was cut by 4 bases and J by 8 bases, with 21 bases left in between. CDR1 is SGHDT, CDR2 YYEEEE, per germline. Here the CDR3 DNA reads TGTGCCAGCAGCGTCGCGCCCTCGTCCGCCCACGGCTACACCTTC. Its translation: CASSVAPSSAHGYTF.

DNA of the CDR3: TGTGCCAGCCCGAGAAGAAGGGGTGATTCACCCCTCCACTTT. Protein sequence: CASPRRRGDSPLHF. This chain connects TRBV27 to TRBJ1-6, with D perhaps matching TRBD1 (5 bases). The CDR3 runs 14 residues. Trimming cost V 8 bases and J 8 bases, with 16 bases left between them. Germline loops: CDR1 MNHEY, CDR2 SMNVEV (reference sequence).

The rearrangement links TRBV2 to TRBJ2-3; TRBD2 aligns across 8 bases. The V and J ends lost 2 bases and 2 bases, in that order; junction bases with no gene match: 3. The germline V gene encodes CDR1 SNHLY and CDR2 FYNNEI. This CDR3 comprises 15 residues. CDR3 region: CASSEISGATDTQYF. CDR3 sequence (DNA): TGTGCCAGCAGTGAAATTAGCGGGGCCACAGATACGCAGTATTTT.